The clone carrying this TCR beta chain was found a few times. The CDR3 extends over 14 amino acids. From germline, CDR1 is SQVTM and CDR2 ANQGSEA. The V gene end was trimmed by 4 bases and the J gene end by 7 bases; junction bases not matched to a gene: 5. This specimen belongs to a study of response to subunit inactivated influenza vaccine. In TCRdb, the RT-PCR reads were re-called with MiXCR into one record per CDR3 protein. The sample includes roughly 540,000 distinct CDR3 sequences, 20% to 25% of them seen just once. The same sample was also studied in work on T cells expressing NK-cell markers. That source adds: Synthesis of TCR beta cDNA relied on 5'RACE template switching carrying UMIs. Repertoires of TCR beta were obtained from T cells sorted as CD3+CD56+NKG2C+, CD3+CD56+NKG2C- and CD3+CD56-NKG2C+. For about 6 donors, the dominant NKG2C+ clonotypes made up roughly 1.0-8% of their CD8+ T cells.

The gene calls are TRBV29-1 and TRBJ2-1; 12 positions agree with TRBD2. The sample here was CD4+ T cells sorted from PBMCs, taken 11 to 12 days after vaccination. This receptor was obtained from a middle-aged man who received an inactivated influenza vaccine. Here the CDR3 reads CSVVTSGSHNEQFF. In DNA, the CDR3 is TGCAGCGTTGTGACTAGCGGGAGCCATAATGAGCAGTTCTTC.